These 30 T cell receptor beta chains share one sample of origin, sequenced in a study of long-term antiretroviral therapy in people with HIV. A v3.0 immunoSEQ assay was performed at survey level. The method was immunoSEQ multiplex PCR; TCRdb's version includes in-frame clones alone and lacks a portion of them. The sample contains around 26,000 clones, around four fifths of which appear only once. Here the sequenced sample was unsorted PBMCs, taken around 4.3 years after starting antiretroviral therapy. These receptors all stem from a man aged 25-40 years with HIV.

This chain joins TRBV11-2 and TRBJ2-7; 8 positions match TRBD1. V shed 3 bases and J 0 bases; nucleotides not matched to a gene: 1. Germline V gives CDR1 SGHAT, CDR2 FQNNGV. The CDR3 is 14 amino acids. CDR3 region: CASSFGTGSYEQYF. The DNA for the CDR3 is TGTGCCAGCAGCTTCGGGACAGGCTCCTACGAGCAGTACTTC.

The chain uses TRBV13 and TRBJ2-1, with D unclear. Looked up from germline, CDR1 is PRHDT and CDR2 is FYEKMQ (reference sequence). The CDR3 sequence is 13 residues long. Trimming took 5 bases from V and 6 from J, leaving 11 bases between them. Here the CDR3 DNA reads TGTGCCAGCAGCCCCCACCTTGGCAATGAGCAGTTCTTC. This encodes CASSPHLGNEQFF. Based on the CDR3 plus reference TRBV13 and TRBJ2-1, the full variable domain is AAGVIQSPRHLIKEKRETATLKCYPIPRHDTVYWYQQGPGQDPQFLISFYEKMQSDKGSIPDRFSAQQFSDYHSELNMSSLELGDSALYFCASSPHLGNEQFFGPGTRLTVL.

The chain combines TRBV18 with TRBJ1-1; TRBD1 matches at 10 bases. The CDR3 contains 14 residues. Looked up from germline, CDR1 is KGHSH and CDR2 is LQKENI. V lost 3 bases and J lost 4; bases outside the gene matches: 2. The CDR3 region is CASSPGQGTTEAFF. CDR3 sequence (DNA): TGTGCCAGCTCACCGGGACAGGGGACCACTGAAGCTTTCTTT.

V is TRBV4-3 and J is TRBJ1-2; D possibly corresponds to TRBD1 (6 bases). CDR1 and CDR2 (germline): LGHNA, YSLEER. V was cut by 5 bases and J by 6 bases, with 13 bases left in between. This CDR3 comprises 13 residues. CDR3 in amino acids: CASSVRGGDGYTF. CDR3 DNA sequence: TGCGCCAGCAGCGTTAGAGGGGGGGATGGCTACACCTTC.

The V gene is TRBV18, the J gene TRBJ2-7; possibly TRBD1 for D (6 bases). The germline V gene encodes CDR1 KGHSH and CDR2 LQKENI. The CDR3 runs to 16 residues. The ends were cut back, 3 bases at V and 3 bases at J, with 18 bases in the middle. Here the CDR3 reads CASSPNDRTPFYEQYF. DNA of the CDR3: TGTGCCAGCTCACCTAACGACAGGACTCCTTTCTACGAGCAGTACTTC.

This clone was observed a handful of times. The rearrangement links TRBV2 to TRBJ2-1, with D tentatively TRBD2 (5 bases). The V gene's germline CDR1 is SNHLY and CDR2 FYNNEI. Trimming cost V 3 bases and J 5 bases, with 11 bases left between them. This CDR3 comprises 14 residues. The CDR3 is CASSDQRRNNEQFF. For the CDR3, the DNA is TGTGCCAGCAGTGACCAGCGGCGTAACAATGAGCAGTTCTTC.

The rearrangement links TRBV7-2 to TRBJ1-2; 9 bases align to TRBD1. CDR1 and CDR2 from the germline V gene are SGHTA and FQGNSA. J was trimmed by 8 bases and V by 4 bases; bases with no gene match: 5. The CDR3 loop spans 13 amino acids. The DNA for the CDR3 is TGTGCCAGCAGCTCTCGACAGGGGGTAGGCTACACCTTC. It codes for CASSSRQGVGYTF.

This clone was seen a handful of times. The CDR3 coding sequence is TGTGCCAGTAGTATTCAAATTCGGGCTAGCGGGAGTTACGAGCAGTACTTC. Encoded protein: CASSIQIRASGSYEQYF. The chain employs TRBV19 and TRBJ2-7, with 10 bases that match TRBD2. The CDR3 spans 17 residues. CDR1 is LNHDA and CDR2 is SQIVND in the germline V gene (reference sequence). V trimming: 3 bases; J trimming: 4 bases; junction bases outside the gene matches: 12.

The V gene is TRBV4-1, the J gene TRBJ2-3; D not resolved. CDR3 length: 14 amino acids. Trimming removed 3 bases from V and 2 bases from J, with 9 bases in between. CDR1 is MGHRA, CDR2 YSYEKL, per germline. CDR3 residues: CASSQGSFTDTQYF. CDR3 coding DNA: TGCGCCAGCAGCCAGGGCAGTTTCACAGATACGCAGTATTTT.

V and J are TRBV7-9 and TRBJ1-5; no reliable D call. V dropped 1 base and J dropped 0 bases, with 7 bases sitting between them. This CDR3 is 15 amino acids long. Germline V gene sequence: CDR1 SEHNR, CDR2 FQNEAQ (reference sequence). In nucleotides, the CDR3 is TGTGCCAGCAGCTTAGAGGGATATAGCAATCAGCCCCAGCATTTT. This gives the protein CASSLEGYSNQPQHF.

The table lists this clone with a few counts. The CDR3 sequence is CASSVTGANQPQHF. CDR3 coding DNA: TGTGCCAGCAGTGTAACCGGAGCGAATCAGCCCCAGCATTTT. J is TRBJ1-5 and V is TRBV25-1, with unresolved D. CDR3 length: 14 amino acids. The ends were cut back, 4 bases at V and 4 bases at J, with 11 bases in the middle. CDR1 and CDR2 (germline): MGHDK, SYGVNS.

In its sample, this clone was seen once. This chain joins TRBV9 and TRBJ2-7, with a possible D match to TRBD1 (5 bases). Looked up from germline, CDR1 is SGDLS and CDR2 is YYNGEE. Deletions cut 3 bases from V and 4 bases from J, with 14 bases between. The CDR3 totals 14 residues. CDR3 nucleotides: TGTGCCAGCAGCGCGAGCAGGGATGCTTACGAGCAGTACTTC. Residues: CASSASRDAYEQYF.

The genes are TRBV27 and TRBJ1-1; TRBD1 is a possible D gene (6 bases). Germline CDR1 and CDR2: MNHEY and SMNVEV (reference sequence). V lost 9 bases, J lost 5 bases, and 16 bases lay in between. The CDR3 is made up of 13 amino acids. This CDR3 reads CASSRGSGTEAFF. CDR3 nucleotide sequence: TGTGCCAGTTCCAGGGGCTCGGGGACTGAAGCTTTCTTT.

This chain uses TRBV27 with TRBJ2-7, with D maybe TRBD1 (6 bases). Germline V CDR1 and CDR2: MNHEY, SMNVEV (reference sequence). V lost 3 bases, J lost 11 bases, and 26 bases lay in between. This CDR3 is 16 amino acids long. The CDR3 DNA is TGTGCCAGCAGTTTCCCGGACCCCCTAAAACAGGGTCGCGAGTACTTC. Translation gives CASSFPDPLKQGREYF.

This clone has just one count. This rearrangement joins TRBV4-3 to TRBJ2-3; D is unresolved. The germline gives CDR1 LGHNA, CDR2 YSLEER. The V end was cut by 0 bases, the J end by 1 base, with 14 bases between. The CDR3 is 17 amino acids. CDR3 residues: CASSQDQWQLGTDTQYF. CDR3 DNA: TGCGCCAGCAGCCAAGATCAGTGGCAGCTGGGCACAGATACGCAGTATTTT.

The CDR3 sequence is CASSLAAGNTIYF. The CDR3 DNA reads TGTGCCAGCAGCTTGGCAGCTGGAAACACCATATATTTT. The chain couples TRBV5-5 to TRBJ1-3; unclear D gene. V was pared by 0 bases and J by 2 bases, with 3 bases between. The CDR3 runs 13 residues. The germline CDR1 and CDR2 sequences are SGHKS and YYEKEE (reference sequence).

The CDR3 nucleotides read TGTGCCAGCAGCGGACCCTACGAGCAGTACTTC. Protein product: CASSGPYEQYF. The V call is TRBV7-2, the J call TRBJ2-7; no clear D gene. The ends were cut back, 5 bases at V and 2 bases at J, with 4 bases in the middle. There are 11 residues in the CDR3. CDR1 SGHTA and CDR2 FQGNSA come from the germline V gene.

V is TRBV16 and J is TRBJ1-1; 7 positions match TRBD1. V lost 0 bases, J lost 7 bases, and 5 bases stayed unmatched. This CDR3 has 14 residues. Germline V gene data show CDR1 as KGHSY and CDR2 as FQNENV. In DNA, the CDR3 is TGTGCCAGCAGCCAATCTTATGCAGGGGGTGAAGCTTTCTTT. Translated, it gives CASSQSYAGGEAFF. Based on the CDR3 plus reference TRBV16 and TRBJ1-1, the full variable domain is GEEVAQTPKHLVRGEGQKAKLYCAPIKGHSYVFWYQQVLKNEFKFLISFQNENVFDETGMPKERFSAKCLPNSPCSLEIQATKLEDSAVYFCASSQSYAGGEAFFGQGTRLTVV.

The rearrangement uses TRBV4-3 and TRBJ2-7, with 11 bases matching TRBD1. The CDR3 consists of 15 residues. With V trimmed by 5 bases and J by 1 base, 4 bases remained unmatched. CDR1 and CDR2 from the germline V gene are LGHNA and YSLEER. CDR3 sequence: CASSAGTGGSYEQYF. The CDR3, as DNA: TGCGCCAGCAGCGCGGGGACAGGGGGTTCCTACGAGCAGTACTTC.

This sequence joins TRBV5-4 and TRBJ2-3; possibly TRBD2 for D (5 bases). Looked up from germline, CDR1 is SGHNT and CDR2 is YYREEE (reference sequence). V shed 5 bases and J shed 0 bases, with 19 bases lying between them. The CDR3 is 17 residues long. The CDR3 DNA follows: TGTGCCAGCAGTCCGGCTGGGTGGCGGACTAGCACAGATACGCAGTATTTT. Protein product: CASSPAGWRTSTDTQYF. Full variable domain (outside the CDR3, taken from reference TRBV5-4 and TRBJ2-3): ETGVTQSPTHLIKTRGQQVTLRCSSQSGHNTVSWYQQALGQGPQFIFQYYREEENGRGNFPPRFSGLQFPNYSSELNVNALELDDSALYLCASSPAGWRTSTDTQYFGPGTRLTVL.

This clone was detected only a few times. The rearrangement links TRBV27 to TRBJ1-5; D might be TRBD1 (5 bases). V was pared by 5 bases and J by 5 bases, with 10 bases between. CDR1 MNHEY and CDR2 SMNVEV come from the germline V gene (reference sequence). The CDR3 sequence is 13 residues long. The CDR3 DNA follows: TGTGCCAGCAGTGCCAGGGTGGATCAGCCCCAGCATTTT. Amino acid sequence: CASSARVDQPQHF.

CDR3 sequence (DNA): TGTGCCAGCAGCTTTGCTACCTTAGGCAATGAGCAGTTCTTC. This gives the protein CASSFATLGNEQFF. The chain combines TRBV5-5 with TRBJ2-1, with D uncertain. V was pared by 2 bases and J by 6 bases, with 12 bases between. CDR1 is SGHKS, CDR2 YYEKEE, per germline (reference sequence). CDR3 length: 14 residues.

The chain carries TRBV6-5 and TRBJ2-2, with 7 bases aligning to TRBD2. CDR3 length: 15 residues. V lost 6 bases to trimming and J lost 0 bases; unmatched junction nucleotides: 4. Germline CDR1 and CDR2: MNHEY and SVGAGI. The CDR3 loop is CASRDGTTNTGELFF. Here the CDR3 DNA reads TGTGCCAGCAGGGACGGGACTACGAACACCGGGGAGCTGTTTTTT.

The V gene is TRBV7-3, the J gene TRBJ2-7, with D perhaps TRBD2 (5 bases). V lost 1 base to trimming and J lost 3 bases, with 13 bases between them. The CDR3 runs to 15 residues. Germline V gene sequence: CDR1 SGHTA, CDR2 FQGTGA. The CDR3 region is CASSLNYGLRYEQYF. CDR3 nucleotide sequence: TGTGCCAGCAGCTTAAATTACGGACTCCGCTACGAGCAGTACTTC.

The CDR3 sequence is CASPSGDTGELFF. In DNA, the CDR3 is TGTGCCAGCCCCTCGGGGGACACCGGGGAGCTGTTTTTT. The chain links TRBV7-9 to TRBJ2-2; D might be TRBD2 (6 bases). The V end lost 8 bases, the J end lost 3 bases, and 10 bases lay between the germline ends. Germline V gene lookup returns CDR1 SEHNR and CDR2 FQNEAQ (reference sequence). This CDR3 comprises 13 residues.

The genes are TRBV12-5 and TRBJ1-4; no firm D call. The germline V gene has CDR1 LGHNT and CDR2 FRNRAP. This CDR3 comprises 16 residues. V lost 1 base to trimming and J lost 7 bases, with 16 bases between them. The CDR3 nucleotides are TGTGCTAGTGGTTTGGGGGCGTCCTCGGCTAGTGAAAAACTGTTTTTT. The encoded protein is CASGLGASSASEKLFF.

The chain combines TRBV30 with TRBJ2-7, with D possibly being TRBD2 (5 bases). Trimming left V 4 bases short and J 1 base short, with 11 bases between. Per the germline V gene, CDR1 is GTSNPN and CDR2 is SVGIG (reference sequence). This CDR3 contains 13 residues. The DNA of the CDR3 is TGTGCCTGGACTGACGGGGTTTCCTACGAGCAGTACTTC. Translating gives CAWTDGVSYEQYF.

The rearrangement uses TRBV10-3 and TRBJ1-1; D gene ambiguous. The CDR3 consists of 12 residues. V lost 6 bases to trimming and J lost 1 base, with 6 bases between them. Germline V gene sequence: CDR1 ENHRY, CDR2 SYGVKD. The CDR3 protein is CAIRTPNTEAFF. CDR3 sequence (DNA): TGTGCCATCAGGACGCCGAACACTGAAGCTTTCTTT.

This clone has only a few counts. The chain combines TRBV19 with TRBJ1-5; D is unresolved. The CDR3 has 15 amino acids. Trimming left V 9 bases short and J 3 bases short, with 18 bases between. Germline CDR1 reads LNHDA; CDR2 reads SQIVND (reference sequence). CDR3 sequence (DNA): TGTGCCAGCCGCGACCAGGCAGCTAACAATCAGCCCCAGCATTTT. As protein: CASRDQAANNQPQHF.

A few counts support this clone. This chain links TRBV2 with TRBJ2-4; no reliable D call. Germline CDR1 and CDR2: SNHLY and FYNNEI. The CDR3 loop spans 15 amino acids. V lost 5 bases, J lost 1 base, and 12 bases lay in between. The CDR3 coding sequence is TGTGCCAGCAGTCCGGTAATGGAGGCCAAAAACATTCAGTACTTC. Protein product: CASSPVMEAKNIQYF.